Below, 20 T cell receptor beta chains from the same sample are listed, as sequenced in a study of technical replicates of blood from a few donors. TCRdb's table, derived via immunoSEQ multiplex PCR, lists solely in-frame clones and lacks some. The sample shows 50,000 to 80,000 clones, around 87% of them seen only once. The sample taken for sequencing was PBMCs. These receptors were taken from a human donor in good health. Some clones in this sample may be carry-over from other donors' samples.

In its sample, this clone was seen once. V gene TRBV6-6 combines with J gene TRBJ2-2, with D tentatively TRBD2 (7 bases). The V gene lost 10 bases and the J gene lost 2 bases, with 17 bases spanning the gap. The CDR3 is 15 residues long. CDR1 is MNHNY and CDR2 is SVGAGI in the germline V gene (reference sequence). The CDR3 region has the DNA TGTGCCACCGCAACCGGGGGGCGTAACACCGGGGAGCTGTTTTTT. Its translation is CATATGGRNTGELFF.

This chain joins TRBV10-2 and TRBJ2-1; the match to TRBD2 covers 7 bases. The CDR3 is made up of 13 amino acids. Germline-derived CDR1 and CDR2 are WSHSY and SAAADI. Losses at the gene ends were 4 bases for V and 5 bases for J; bases not matched to a gene: 2. The CDR3 region has the DNA TGCGCCAGCAGTGGGACTAGTGACAATGAGCAGTTCTTC. This codes for CASSGTSDNEQFF.

V usage is TRBV5-4 and J usage is TRBJ2-1; 7 bases agree with TRBD2. J was trimmed by 1 base and V by 0 bases; bases with no gene match: 1. The CDR3 has 15 residues. Germline V gives CDR1 SGHNT, CDR2 YYREEE (reference sequence). The DNA of the CDR3 is TGTGCCAGCAGCTTGGGCGGGGGATCCTACAATGAGCAGTTCTTC. Translated, it gives CASSLGGGSYNEQFF.

This chain joins TRBV5-6 and TRBJ2-5; 10 positions agree with TRBD2. Germline CDR1 is SGHDT and CDR2 is YYEEEE. The CDR3 extends over 17 amino acids. The V segment lost 1 base and the J segment 6 bases; nucleotides outside the gene matches: 12. The CDR3 here is CASSLTRGASGRQTQYF. Written as DNA, the CDR3 is TGTGCCAGCAGCTTGACCCGGGGGGCTAGCGGGAGACAGACCCAGTACTTC.

This chain connects TRBV6-5 to TRBJ2-7, with D maybe TRBD2 (5 bases). The CDR3 covers 13 residues. V gave up 2 bases and J gave up 6 bases, with 11 bases separating them. Germline loops: CDR1 MNHEY, CDR2 SVGAGI. The CDR3 DNA reads as TGTGCCAGCAGTTACCTCCGGGGTCTCGAGCAGTACTTC. It specifies CASSYLRGLEQYF.

The chain couples TRBV2 to TRBJ2-7; D uncertain. The CDR3 covers 13 residues. The ends were cut back, 10 bases at V and 0 bases at J, with 13 bases in the middle. Per germline, CDR1 SNHLY and CDR2 FYNNEI. The CDR3 loop reads CANRSLSSYEQYF. CDR3 coding DNA: TGTGCCAACCGTAGCTTAAGCTCCTACGAGCAGTACTTC.

The chain links TRBV10-3 to TRBJ2-5; the match to TRBD2 covers 9 bases. Germline V CDR1 and CDR2: ENHRY, SYGVKD. V lost 0 bases to trimming and J lost 5 bases; unmatched junction nucleotides: 10. CDR3 length: 17 residues. The CDR3 protein is CAISESSGGGAGETQYF. Here the CDR3 DNA reads TGTGCCATCAGTGAGTCGAGCGGCGGGGGGGCCGGGGAGACCCAGTACTTC.

The chain uses TRBV9 and TRBJ2-1; D remains unclear. V was shortened by 3 bases and J by 0 bases, with 10 bases between the two germline ends. CDR1 is SGDLS and CDR2 is YYNGEE in the germline V gene. CDR3 length equals 15 residues. In DNA, the CDR3 is TGTGCCAGCAGCGGCCTGCCGGGCTCCTACAATGAGCAGTTCTTC. The encoded protein is CASSGLPGSYNEQFF. Complete variable domain (other parts from reference TRBV9 and TRBJ2-1): DSGVTQTPKHLITATGQRVTLRCSPRSGDLSVYWYQQSLDQGLQFLIQYYNGEERAKGNILERFSAQQFPDLHSELNLSSLELGDSALYFCASSGLPGSYNEQFFGPGTRLTVL.

The rearrangement joins TRBV10-3 to TRBJ2-2; 10 bases align to TRBD2. Trimming cost V 7 bases and J 0 bases; bases outside gene matches: 5. In germline, CDR1 is ENHRY, CDR2 SYGVKD. This CDR3 contains 16 residues. Here the CDR3 reads CAIKSSGGPNTGELFF. The CDR3 DNA follows: TGTGCCATCAAGTCTAGCGGGGGACCGAACACCGGGGAGCTGTTTTTT.

The V call is TRBV6-5, the J call TRBJ1-3, with unresolved D. The CDR3 covers 15 residues. The germline V and J ends were trimmed by 5 bases and 0 bases, with 11 bases remaining between them. Germline V CDR1 and CDR2: MNHEY, SVGAGI. The CDR3 is CASSTTVLSGNTIYF. The CDR3 DNA reads TGTGCCAGCAGTACCACAGTCCTCTCTGGAAACACCATATATTTT.

The V and J genes are TRBV5-4 and TRBJ2-2; no clear D. Deletions cut 2 bases from V and 8 bases from J, with 4 bases between. CDR1 and CDR2 from the germline V gene are SGHNT and YYREEE (reference sequence). The CDR3 contains 11 residues. The DNA of the CDR3 is TGTGCCAGCAGCTTTAGTGGGGAGCTGTTTTTT. Encoded protein: CASSFSGELFF.

A few counts support this clone. The rearrangement uses TRBV14 and TRBJ1-2; TRBD1 matches 8 bases. The V gene end was trimmed by 4 bases and the J gene end by 6 bases; junction bases not matched to a gene: 7. Germline V gives CDR1 SGHDN, CDR2 FVKESK. There are 14 residues in the CDR3. CDR3 sequence: CASSPGQGAHGYTF. In nucleotides, the CDR3 is TGTGCCAGCAGCCCCGGTCAGGGGGCTCATGGCTACACCTTC.

V and J are TRBV30 and TRBJ2-1; tentatively, D is TRBD1 (5 bases). The V end lost 0 bases, the J end lost 8 bases, and 5 bases lay between the germline ends. The CDR3 spans 11 residues. Germline assignment: CDR1 GTSNPN and CDR2 SVGIG (reference sequence). CDR3 region: CAWSVQDEQFF. As DNA, the CDR3 is TGTGCCTGGAGTGTACAGGATGAGCAGTTCTTC.

The V call is TRBV4-2, the J call TRBJ2-1, with D tentatively TRBD2 (6 bases). Per the germline V gene, CDR1 is LGHNA and CDR2 is YNFKEQ. V was cut by 1 base and J by 4 bases, with 11 bases left in between. CDR3 length: 15 amino acids. CDR3 residues: CASSQAPGAYNEQFF. The CDR3 region has the DNA TGTGCCAGCAGCCAAGCTCCGGGAGCGTACAATGAGCAGTTCTTC.

The genes are TRBV10-3 and TRBJ2-7; 11 nucleotides match TRBD2. Germline CDR1 and CDR2: ENHRY and SYGVKD. V lost 0 bases and J lost 5; bases outside the gene matches: 3. The CDR3 has 15 residues. The CDR3 here is CAISESLAGVHEQYF. CDR3 nucleotide sequence: TGTGCCATCAGTGAGTCACTAGCGGGAGTCCACGAGCAGTACTTC.

V is TRBV7-7 and J is TRBJ2-3, with 8 bases aligning to TRBD1. The CDR3 loop spans 16 amino acids. CDR1 is SSHAT and CDR2 is FNYEAQ in the germline V gene (reference sequence). The V and J ends lost 1 base and 3 bases, in that order; junction bases with no gene match: 6. CDR3 region: CASSLGTGPPTDTQYF. The DNA for the CDR3 is TGTGCCAGCAGCTTAGGGACAGGGCCACCAACAGATACGCAGTATTTT.

The genes are TRBV21-1 and TRBJ1-1; the table's D call of TRBD1 was not tested on the DNA. TRBV21-1 is recorded as a pseudogene. CDR3 length equals 15 residues. This CDR3 is CASSKEYRGRTEAFF. The CDR3 bases are TGTGCCAGCAGCAAGGAGTACAGGGGTCGGACTGAAGCTTTCTTT.

The chain has TRBV27 and TRBJ1-2; D gene uncertain. The CDR3 has 14 amino acids. The germline gives CDR1 MNHEY, CDR2 SMNVEV (reference sequence). V was cut by 0 bases and J by 10 bases, with 15 bases left in between. CDR3 amino acids: CASSLSLGIRSYTF. The CDR3, as DNA: TGTGCCAGCAGTTTATCGTTGGGCATTCGGTCCTACACCTTC.

In its sample, this clone was seen once. The chain combines TRBV19 with TRBJ2-1; 11 bases are a match to TRBD2. In germline, CDR1 is LNHDA, CDR2 SQIVND (reference sequence). The junction had 9 bases not matched to a gene; V was cut back by 5 bases and J by 6 bases. This CDR3 contains 16 residues. This CDR3 reads CASSAGLAGRTNEQFF. In DNA, the CDR3 is TGTGCCAGTAGTGCCGGACTAGCGGGCCGTACCAATGAGCAGTTCTTC.

The genes are TRBV4-3 and TRBJ1-4, with D possibly matching TRBD1 (6 bases). V lost 3 bases and J 8 bases, leaving 16 bases between the germline ends. In germline, CDR1 is LGHNA, CDR2 YSLEER. CDR3 length equals 15 residues. CDR3 residues: CASSQDRISTEKLFF. The DNA for the CDR3 is TGCGCCAGCAGCCAGGACAGAATCTCGACAGAAAAACTGTTTTTT.